These 27 T cell receptor beta chains were all obtained from the same sample, sequenced in a study of T cell repertoires in ileal Crohn's disease. TCRdb's copy holds only in-frame clones and misses some; the assay was immunoSEQ multiplex PCR. The sample has some 14,000 clones, around 78% seen once. Sequenced material: ileal tissue. These receptors all stem from an adult with Crohn's disease.

V and J are TRBV19 and TRBJ1-1, with 7 positions matching TRBD1. The CDR3 totals 17 residues. Germline V gives CDR1 LNHDA, CDR2 SQIVND (reference sequence). With 5 bases clipped from V and 0 bases from J, the junction kept 12 bases outside the gene matches. CDR3 in amino acids: CASSENRGWGMNTEAFF. The CDR3 bases are TGTGCCAGTAGTGAAAACAGGGGTTGGGGAATGAACACTGAAGCTTTCTTT.

The table lists this clone with a few counts. This rearrangement joins TRBV5-4 to TRBJ1-6; D not resolved. Germline CDR1 and CDR2: SGHNT and YYREEE (reference sequence). V lost 4 bases and J 0 bases, leaving 8 bases between the germline ends. The CDR3 sequence is 15 residues long. CDR3 sequence: CASSPSSSYNSPLHF. The CDR3 DNA sequence: TGTGCCAGCAGCCCAAGTAGCTCCTATAATTCACCCCTCCACTTT.

The gene calls are TRBV6-6 and TRBJ2-1; perhaps TRBD1 as D (5 bases). Per the germline V gene, CDR1 is MNHNY and CDR2 is SVGAGI (reference sequence). The CDR3 length is 12 residues. Trimming left V 4 bases short and J 8 bases short, with 9 bases between. CDR3 loop: CASSSRTYEQFF. The CDR3 bases are TGTGCCAGCAGTTCGCGGACATATGAGCAGTTCTTC.

The V gene is TRBV29-1, the J gene TRBJ2-5; 9 positions agree with TRBD1. Germline values: CDR1 SQVTM, CDR2 ANQGSEA. Trimming at V came to 2 bases and at J to 5 bases, leaving 6 bases not matched to a gene. This CDR3 spans 14 amino acids. As DNA, the CDR3 is TGCAGCGTTGAAAGCGAGGACAGGGGCGAGACCCAGTACTTC. Translated: CSVESEDRGETQYF.

The chain combines TRBV5-4 with TRBJ1-2; the D is unclear. The length of the CDR3 is 13 residues. CDR1 and CDR2 (germline): SGHNT, YYREEE (reference sequence). Between the trimmed V and J ends, which lost 2 bases and 4 bases, there was a span of 9 bases. CDR3 nucleotide sequence: TGTGCCAGCAGCTTAGACACGATCTATGGCTACACCTTC. Amino acid sequence: CASSLDTIYGYTF.

CDR3 sequence: CASSFQGALRNTEAFF. The CDR3 bases are TGTGCCAGCAGTTTCCAGGGGGCTCTAAGGAACACTGAAGCTTTCTTT. The V and J genes are TRBV2 and TRBJ1-1; 8 positions match TRBD1. The CDR3 sequence is 16 residues long. Germline V lookup: CDR1 SNHLY, CDR2 FYNNEI. Trimming cost V 5 bases and J 1 base; bases outside gene matches: 9.

V usage is TRBV30 and J usage is TRBJ1-1; D gene uncertain. Per the germline V gene, CDR1 is GTSNPN and CDR2 is SVGIG (reference sequence). The CDR3 sequence is 13 residues long. V was clipped by 3 bases and J by 0 bases, with 8 bases between them. CDR3 nucleotides: TGTGCCTGGAGGGTGGCCATGAACACTGAAGCTTTCTTT. It encodes CAWRVAMNTEAFF. Using reference TRBV30 and TRBJ1-1 for the parts outside the CDR3, the full variable domain is SQTIHQWPATLVQPVGSPLSLECTVEGTSNPNLYWYRQAAGRGLQLLFYSVGIGQISSEVPQNLSASRPQDRQFILSSKKLLLSDSGFYLCAWRVAMNTEAFFGQGTRLTVV.

The chain carries TRBV2 and TRBJ2-5, with D tentatively TRBD2 (5 bases). In germline, CDR1 is SNHLY, CDR2 FYNNEI. With 4 bases removed from V and 1 base from J, the gap between germline ends came to 10 bases. The CDR3 spans 14 residues. In DNA, the CDR3 is TGTGCCAGCAGTGTTCGGGGTCGCCAAGAGACCCAGTACTTC. Translated, it gives CASSVRGRQETQYF. Combining the CDR3 with reference TRBV2 and TRBJ2-5 gives the whole variable domain EPEVTQTPSHQVTQMGQEVILRCVPISNHLYFYWYRQILGQKVEFLVSFYNNEISEKSEIFDDQFSVERPDGSNFTLKIRSTKLEDSAMYFCASSVRGRQETQYFGPGTRLLVL.

The J gene is TRBJ2-7, the V gene TRBV28; the match to TRBD2 covers 11 bases. Germline V CDR1 and CDR2: MDHEN, SYDVKM. The CDR3 sequence is 15 residues long. After removal of 5 bases from V and 0 bases from J, the junction contained 3 bases not matched to a gene. CDR3 in DNA: TGTGCCAGCAGTACAACTAGCGGGGGCTCCTACGAGCAGTACTTC. Protein product: CASSTTSGGSYEQYF.

The rearrangement joins TRBV6-1 to TRBJ2-7, with 7 bases identical to TRBD1. The length of the CDR3 is 14 residues. Germline V CDR1 and CDR2: MNHNS, SASEGT. Trimming took 7 bases from V and 0 from J; bases not matched to a gene: 6. The CDR3 here is CASTSRQGSYEQYF. DNA for the CDR3: TGTGCCAGCACTTCTCGACAGGGCTCCTACGAGCAGTACTTC.

J is TRBJ2-5 and V is TRBV2, with 9 bases lining up with TRBD1. Germline CDR1 SNHLY, CDR2 FYNNEI. V shed 4 bases, J shed 5 bases, and the junction held 8 bases outside the gene matches. This CDR3 contains 15 residues. The CDR3 loop reads CASSGEQGAPETQYF. The CDR3 region has the DNA TGTGCCAGCAGTGGCGAACAGGGGGCGCCGGAGACCCAGTACTTC.

The chain has TRBV5-1 and TRBJ2-6, with 9 bases that match TRBD1. V lost 4 bases to trimming and J lost 0 bases; unmatched junction nucleotides: 8. Germline assignment: CDR1 SGHRS and CDR2 YFSETQ. The CDR3 has 18 amino acids. CDR3 nucleotides: TGCGCCAGCAGCGGTACCGGGACAGGGTTCTCTGGGGCCAACGTCCTGACTTTC. Residues: CASSGTGTGFSGANVLTF.

V usage is TRBV28 and J usage is TRBJ1-2, with D perhaps matching TRBD1 (5 bases). Germline loops: CDR1 MDHEN, CDR2 SYDVKM. The CDR3 is 14 amino acids. V lost 3 bases to trimming and J lost 3 bases, with 11 bases between them. The CDR3 DNA follows: TGTGCCAGCAGTTTGGCAGGGATCGACTATGGCTACACCTTC. It encodes CASSLAGIDYGYTF.

The chain carries TRBV9 and TRBJ2-5; 7 bases are shared with TRBD2. Germline values: CDR1 SGDLS, CDR2 YYNGEE. This CDR3 spans 14 amino acids. The J segment lost 0 bases and the V segment lost 4 bases, leaving 3 bases of the junction unmatched. The CDR3 nucleotides are TGTGCCAGCAGCCCCGGGGGGTACCAAGAGACCCAGTACTTC. Protein sequence: CASSPGGYQETQYF.

This clone is labeled as medium-sized. The chain is built from TRBV27 and TRBJ1-6; D uncertain. The CDR3 has 13 residues. Germline V gene data show CDR1 as MNHEY and CDR2 as SMNVEV (reference sequence). V was pared by 5 bases and J by 10 bases, with 12 bases between. The CDR3 loop reads CASSPEVHSPLHF. DNA for the CDR3: TGTGCCAGCAGTCCTGAGGTCCACTCACCCCTCCACTTT.

This sequence joins TRBV2 and TRBJ1-5, with 7 bases fitting TRBD1. This CDR3 region has 12 residues. Germline assignment: CDR1 SNHLY and CDR2 FYNNEI. V lost 7 bases, J lost 7 bases, and 4 bases stayed unmatched. In nucleotides, the CDR3 is TGTGCCAGCATGGGACAGCGACAGCCCCAGCATTTT. Translating it yields CASMGQRQPQHF.

The chain recombines TRBV11-2 with TRBJ2-7; 9 positions match TRBD2. Germline V gene lookup returns CDR1 SGHAT and CDR2 FQNNGV. Trimming removed 3 bases from V and 2 bases from J; junction bases left unmatched: 8. The CDR3 has 16 amino acids. DNA for the CDR3: TGTGCCAGCAGCTTGGGGAGGCTAGCGGGGACCTACGAGCAGTACTTC. Protein: CASSLGRLAGTYEQYF.

The gene calls are TRBV10-2 and TRBJ2-7, with TRBD1 as a possible D gene (6 bases). The CDR3 runs to 14 residues. V gave up 4 bases and J gave up 0 bases, with 10 bases separating them. CDR1 and CDR2 from the germline V gene are WSHSY and SAAADI. The CDR3: CASSVGQTSYEQYF. The CDR3 DNA reads TGCGCCAGCAGTGTCGGACAGACCTCCTACGAGCAGTACTTC.

The rearrangement links TRBV11-2 to TRBJ1-4; no clear D gene. Germline CDR1 and CDR2: SGHAT and FQNNGV. Trimming took off 1 base at V and 6 bases at J, with 6 bases between the two ends. CDR3 length: 13 residues. The CDR3 sequence: CASSLGADEKLFF. CDR3 coding DNA: TGTGCCAGCAGCTTAGGTGCAGATGAAAAACTGTTTTTT. Variable domain in full (rest from reference TRBV11-2 and TRBJ1-4): EAGVAQSPRYKIIEKRQSVAFWCNPISGHATLYWYQQILGQGPKLLIQFQNNGVVDDSQLPKDRFSAERLKGVDSTLKIQPAKLEDSAVYLCASSLGADEKLFFGSGTQLSVL.

This clone is a singleton in its sample. V and J are TRBV7-2 and TRBJ1-2; D perhaps matches TRBD1 (6 bases). V was pared by 0 bases and J by 0 bases, with 11 bases between. CDR3 length: 16 amino acids. Germline V gives CDR1 SGHTA, CDR2 FQGNSA. CDR3 in DNA: TGTGCCAGCAGCTTAGCCAAGGACAGAGCTAACTATGGCTACACCTTC. Protein: CASSLAKDRANYGYTF.

The chain couples TRBV7-8 to TRBJ1-2, with TRBD1 identical over 7 bases. The CDR3 totals 14 residues. The junction had 7 bases not matched to a gene; V was cut back by 5 bases and J by 4 bases. The germline V gene encodes CDR1 SGHVS and CDR2 FQNEAQ. CDR3 residues: CASSPRTGSYGYTF. For the CDR3, the DNA is TGTGCCAGCAGCCCCCGGACAGGATCCTATGGCTACACCTTC.

The genes are TRBV18 and TRBJ2-2; D is perhaps TRBD1 (5 bases). Germline V lookup: CDR1 KGHSH, CDR2 LQKENI. V lost 1 base, J lost 2 bases, and 11 bases lay in between. There are 16 residues in the CDR3. CDR3 residues: CASSPRSGPNTGELFF. The CDR3 nucleotides are TGTGCCAGCTCACCACGGTCAGGGCCCAACACCGGGGAGCTGTTTTTT.

CDR3 residues: CASSSGVAQMNTEAFF. The CDR3 DNA sequence: TGTGCCAGCTCATCAGGGGTGGCCCAAATGAACACTGAAGCTTTCTTT. The chain has TRBV18 and TRBJ1-1; a weak D match, TRBD1 (6 bases). Germline assignment: CDR1 KGHSH and CDR2 LQKENI. This CDR3 spans 16 amino acids. Trimming took 5 bases from V and 0 from J, leaving 16 bases between them.

The chain links TRBV5-4 to TRBJ1-1, with 12 bases identical to TRBD1. The V and J ends lost 4 bases and 4 bases, in that order; junction bases with no gene match: 8. Germline loops: CDR1 SGHNT, CDR2 YYREEE (reference sequence). There are 16 residues in the CDR3. CDR3 bases: TGTGCCAGCAGCCCCGGGACAGGGGGCTCGGGCACTGAAGCTTTCTTT. Protein product: CASSPGTGGSGTEAFF.

V usage is TRBV28 and J usage is TRBJ1-5; TRBD1 agrees at 9 bases. The CDR3 loop spans 20 amino acids. With V trimmed by 5 bases and J by 1 base, 18 bases remained unmatched. Germline V gene lookup returns CDR1 MDHEN and CDR2 SYDVKM. The chain's CDR3 is CASSLTAGTGIKRSNQPQHF. CDR3 sequence (DNA): TGTGCCAGCAGTCTAACCGCCGGGACAGGGATAAAGAGGAGCAATCAGCCCCAGCATTTT.

The rearrangement uses TRBV19 and TRBJ2-1, with D tentatively TRBD2 (7 bases). Germline loops: CDR1 LNHDA, CDR2 SQIVND (reference sequence). This CDR3 is 16 amino acids long. Trimming pared 4 bases from V and 7 bases from J, leaving 20 bases between. The CDR3 DNA reads as TGTGCCAGTAGTAAGAGCGGGACACCCCTAGGGAATGAGCAGTTCTTC. This encodes CASSKSGTPLGNEQFF.

The chain joins TRBV7-9 to TRBJ1-1; the D is unclear. Germline V gene sequence: CDR1 SEHNR, CDR2 FQNEAQ (reference sequence). Trimming shortened V by 4 bases and J by 7 bases, and 7 bases separated the two germline ends. The CDR3 loop spans 11 amino acids. CDR3 DNA: TGTGCCAGCAGCTCCGGGTTTGAAGCTTTCTTT. Its protein product is CASSSGFEAFF.